A single TCR beta chain is shown here with its context. During active infection, Seattle patients enrolled and were then monitored through disease. Per the study methods: Amplification with reference gene primers provided the estimates of nucleated cell counts. Only in-frame clones appear in the TCRdb table, and some are missing; sequencing was by immunoSEQ multiplex PCR. The V and J calls and clone size were taken over from that table, and D and trimming were inferred from the DNA. Of 170,000 or so clones detected, approximately 87% appear once; the ten largest clones hold about 12%. The data are from a study of blood T cell repertoires in COVID-19. This CDR3 comprises 14 residues. V lost 2 bases and J 3 bases, leaving 11 bases between the germline ends. Germline CDR1 and CDR2: MNHEY and SVGEGT.

This chain uses TRBV6-2 or TRBV6-3 with TRBJ2-7; perhaps TRBD1 as D (6 bases). The receptor comes from a woman in her seventies with COVID-19, enrolled during active disease. The sample comprised peripheral blood. The CDR3 bases are TGTGCCAGCAGTTACCCCAGGGACAACTACGAGCAGTACTTC. Its translation: CASSYPRDNYEQYF.